These T cell receptor beta chains were read from a single sample in a study of blood T cells in healthy people across ages. TCRdb reanalysed the 5' RACE reads using MiXCR and keeps one entry per CDR3 protein. This table has some 640,000 distinct CDR3 sequences, around 31% appearing once. The sequenced sample consisted of blood. The receptors here all came from a woman older than 75 in good health. The CDR3 runs from the conserved cysteine through the conserved F or W. A D gene is named only where the DNA matches it firmly. Expanded clones are given a class, and other clones once, few, many or no size at all.

>TRBJ1-5|TRBD1|few|TRBV5-5
TGTGCCAGCAGCTTAGGACAGGGCCCACAGCCCCAGCATTTT
CASSLGQGPQPQHF
>TRBJ2-5|.|many|TRBV6-5
TGTGCCAGCAGTTCCTTGGGGGGCAGGAAGACCCAGTACTTC
CASSSLGGRKTQYF
>TRBJ2-3|.|many|TRBV5-1
TGCGCCAGCAGCTTGACCGGGGGTAACACAGATACGCAGTATTTT
CASSLTGGNTDTQYF
>TRBJ2-7|TRBD2|.|TRBV7-9
TGTGCCAGCAGCCTAGCCAGCGGGAGTACCGCCTACGAGCAGTACTTC
CASSLASGSTAYEQYF
>TRBJ2-1|.|many|TRBV11-2
TGTGCCAGCAGCTTAAGGGGGGATCCCTACAATGAGCAGTTCTTC
CASSLRGDPYNEQFF
>TRBJ2-1|.|few|TRBV2
TGTGCCAGCAGTGAATTCCAGGGGTTCTACAATGAGCAGTTCTTC
CASSEFQGFYNEQFF
>TRBJ1-5|TRBD1|many|TRBV7-6
TGTGCCAGCAGCCTCACCGGGACAGGATTGCAAAATCAGCCCCAGCATTTT
CASSLTGTGLQNQPQHF
>TRBJ1-1|.|.|TRBV6-1
TGTGCCAGCAGGATGGGCGCAAGTGTGAACACTGAAGCTTTCTTT
CASRMGASVNTEAFF
>TRBJ1-1|.|.|TRBV4-3
TGCGCCAGCAGCCAAGATAATGAGCATGAAGCTTTCTTT
CASSQDNEHEAFF
>TRBJ2-3|TRBD2|few|TRBV20-1
TGCAGTGGGTCCCTAGCGGGGGGAGATACGCAGTATTTT
CSGSLAGGDTQYF
>TRBJ2-1|TRBD2|many|TRBV6-1
TGTGCCAGCAGCATTTCTAGCGGGGGAGGGAGCAATGAGCAGTTCTTC
CASSISSGGGSNEQFF
>TRBJ2-7|.|many|TRBV5-5
TGTGCCAGCAGCTTGGCCCCCGGGACCTACGAGCAGTACTTC
CASSLAPGTYEQYF
>TRBJ2-7|.|many|TRBV2
TGTGTTACCAGGGAGGGGGCACGTTTCGAGCAGTACTTC
CVTREGARFEQYF
>TRBJ2-1|.|.|TRBV7-3
TGTGCCAGCAGCTCCAACAATGGGCAGTTCTTC
CASSSNNGQFF
>TRBJ1-1|.|few|TRBV20-1
TGCAGTGCTAGAGATATGGGGGGCGCGGGCACTGAAGCTTTCTTT
CSARDMGGAGTEAFF
>TRBJ2-5|.|few|TRBV3-1
TGTGCCAGCAGCCAAGGAAGAGGACGGAGGGGGGGAGAGACCCAGTACTTC
CASSQGRGRRGGETQYF
>TRBJ2-3|.|many|TRBV20-1
TGCAGTGCTCTGACAGAGTCGGATACGCAGTATTTT
CSALTESDTQYF
>TRBJ2-2|TRBD1|many|TRBV10-3
TGTGCCATCAGTGGGACAGGGGCCGGGGAGCTGTTTTTT
CAISGTGAGELFF
>TRBJ2-5|.|.|TRBV6-2/TRBV6-3
TGTGCCAGCAGCTCTCTACAGGGTATGGGGGAGACCCAGTACTTC
CASSSLQGMGETQYF
>TRBJ2-7|.|.|TRBV3-1
TGTGCCAGCAGCCAAGGGGGAGGCAGCATTATCTCCTACGAGCAGTACTTC
CASSQGGGSIISYEQYF
>TRBJ2-3|TRBD2|few|TRBV12-3/TRBV12-4
TGTGCCAGCAGTTTGAGATCCGGTGTAGGGACTAGCGGGGCGGGGGTAGCAGATACGCAGTATTTT
CASSLRSGVGTSGAGVADTQYF
>TRBJ1-2|.|.|TRBV7-2
TGTGCCAGCAGCTTGAGAGGGGGGGGCAACTATGGCTACACCTTC
CASSLRGGGNYGYTF
>TRBJ2-2|TRBD2|many|TRBV7-6
TGTGCCAGCAGCTTTAGTCTGGCTAGCGGGGGGGCCGCCACCGGGGAGCTGTTTTTT
CASSFSLASGGAATGELFF
>TRBJ2-7|TRBD1|.|TRBV20-1
TGCAGTGCTACCCGACAGGGGCTCTCCCACGAGCAGTACTTC
CSATRQGLSHEQYF
>TRBJ2-3|TRBD1|.|TRBV5-1
TGCGCCAGCGGCCCGACAGGGCCCACAGATACGCAGTATTTT
CASGPTGPTDTQYF
>TRBJ2-5|TRBD2|many|TRBV20-1
TGCAGTGCTAGAGATTCGGGACTAGCCCTCGGTGAGACCCAGTACTTC
CSARDSGLALGETQYF
>TRBJ2-5|.|.|TRBV6-6
TGTGCCAGCAGGGATCCATATAATGAGCAGTACTTC
CASRDPYNEQYF
>TRBJ2-1|.|.|TRBV5-1
TGCGCCAGCAGCTCCCGTGGTAGCGCCTCCTACAATGAGCAGTTCTTC
CASSSRGSASYNEQFF
>TRBJ2-1|.|many|TRBV30
TGTGCCTGGAGTTTGTCAGGTACGGAGTTCTTC
CAWSLSGTEFF
>TRBJ1-5|TRBD1|.|TRBV7-2
TGTGCCAGCAGTTTGGTCACGGGACAGGGTGCTTATCAGCCCCAGCATTTT
CASSLVTGQGAYQPQHF
>TRBJ2-7|TRBD1|many|TRBV6-2/TRBV6-3
TGTGCCAGCAGTTACCGAGGGGACAGGGCCGGTCACGAGCAGTACTTC
CASSYRGDRAGHEQYF
>TRBJ2-7|.|many|TRBV20-1
TGCAGTGTCCCACTCCGCAGGTTTTCTTCCTACGAGCAGTACTTC
CSVPLRRFSSYEQYF
>TRBJ1-1|.|many|TRBV2
TGTGCCAGCGATATAAACACTGAAGCTTTCTTT
CASDINTEAFF
>TRBJ1-6|.|few|TRBV10-3
TGTGCCATCAGTGAGGACGGAGTCAATAATTCACCCCTCCACTTT
CAISEDGVNNSPLHF
>TRBJ1-5|.|many|TRBV20-1
TGCAGTGCTAGAGAAGGAGGCGGAGGTAATCAGCCCCAGCATTTT
CSAREGGGGNQPQHF
>TRBJ2-5|.|.|TRBV24-1
TGTGCCACCAGTGACCCCGGGACTGACTGCGAGACCCAGTACTTC
CATSDPGTDCETQYF
>TRBJ1-6|.|.|TRBV14
TGTGCCAGCAGCCAAGATACAGCCTATAATTCACCCCTCCACTTT
CASSQDTAYNSPLHF
>TRBJ1-4|.|.|TRBV14
TGTGCCAGCATGGGAAACGGCAATGAAAAACTGTTTTTT
CASMGNGNEKLFF
>TRBJ2-2|TRBD2|many|TRBV6-5
TGTGCCAGCAGTGTAGCGGGGGTTGTGGCCGGGGAGCTGTTTTTT
CASSVAGVVAGELFF
>TRBJ2-1|TRBD2|.|TRBV12-3/TRBV12-4
TGTGCCAGCAGTCACCGGGGGGGCCTGTTCTTC
CASSHRGGLFF
>TRBJ2-4|.|many|TRBV20-1
TGCAGTGCTTACCACAGGGTTACGAACATTCAGTACTTC
CSAYHRVTNIQYF
>TRBJ2-3|TRBD1|.|TRBV10-3
TGTGCCATCAGTACAGGGGGTTTAACAGATACGCAGTATTTT
CAISTGGLTDTQYF
>TRBJ1-1|TRBD1|few|TRBV14
TGTGCCAGCAGTCAATACCCGACGGGACAGTTGAACACTGAAGCTTTCTTT
CASSQYPTGQLNTEAFF
>TRBJ2-5|.|many|TRBV7-2
TGTGCCAGCAGCCCAGGCGGGAAGACCCAGTACTTC
CASSPGGKTQYF
>TRBJ2-3|.|many|TRBV15
TGTGCCACCAGCAGCCAGGGGTTCACAGATACGCAGTATTTT
CATSSQGFTDTQYF
>TRBJ1-3|.|.|TRBV7-2
TGTGCCAGCAGCTTGGCGTCGGACTCTGGAAACACCATATATTTT
CASSLASDSGNTIYF
>TRBJ2-7|.|many|TRBV15
TGTGCCACCAGCAGAGATAGGGCAGTAGGCGAGCAGTACTTC
CATSRDRAVGEQYF
>TRBJ2-4|.|.|TRBV12-3/TRBV12-4
TGTGCCAGCAGTTTGGGGCAGCTCGGCATTCAGTACTTC
CASSLGQLGIQYF
>TRBJ2-7|.|many|TRBV3-1
TGTGCCAGCAGCCCCCGGAGGGGGGGTAGGGAGCAGTACTTC
CASSPRRGGREQYF
>TRBJ2-2|TRBD2|.|TRBV20-1
TGCAGTGCTAGAAGCGGACTAGCGACCGGGGAGCGGTTTTTT
CSARSGLATGERFF
>TRBJ1-5|TRBD1|few|TRBV5-6
TGTGCCAGCAGCTTCGGACAGGGATCCTTGGGTAATCAGCCCCAGCATTTT
CASSFGQGSLGNQPQHF
>TRBJ1-5|.|few|TRBV30
TGTGCCTGGAGTGCAGGGGCCGGCAATCAGCCCCAGCATTTT
CAWSAGAGNQPQHF
>TRBJ2-7|.|many|TRBV28
TGTGCCAGCAGTTTGGGGGGCAAGCAGTACTTC
CASSLGGKQYF